These T cell receptor beta chains were read from a single sample in a study of T cells after posttransplantation cyclophosphamide. Sequencing used immunoSEQ multiplex PCR; TCRdb keeps in-frame clones, though not all of them. This table has over 15,000 clones, around 95% appearing once. Sequences were obtained from naive CD4+ T cells sorted from blood. These receptors were taken from a woman aged 45-60 years in good health and a related stem cell transplant donor. CDR3s include the opening cysteine and the closing phenylalanine or tryptophan. Each record gives: D gene, clone size, CDR3 length, V gene, J gene, CDR3 DNA, CDR3 protein. D genes are given only for firm matches. Rows give clone size only sometimes, using once, few, many, or a class for an expanded clone.

>TRBD1|.|14|TRBV6-1|TRBJ2-7
TGTGCCAGCACGATCAGGGGGTCATCCTACGAGCAGTACTTC
CASTIRGSSYEQYF
>.|.|15|TRBV14|TRBJ2-1
TGTGCCAGCAGCCAAGGGAGGGCTTACTACAATGAGCAGTTCTTC
CASSQGRAYYNEQFF
>.|once|13|TRBV7-9|TRBJ1-2
TGTGCCAGCAGCTCTAGCGAATCCTATGGCTACACCTTC
CASSSSESYGYTF
>.|.|15|TRBV9|TRBJ2-1
TGTGCCAGCAGCGGCCAGGGGCGCCCCTACAATGAGCAGTTCTTC
CASSGQGRPYNEQFF
>TRBD1|once|17|TRBV19|TRBJ1-6
TGTGCCAGTAGTATTTGGACAGGGTCCTCCTATAATTCACCCCTCCACTTT
CASSIWTGSSYNSPLHF
>TRBD1|.|15|TRBV6-6|TRBJ1-1
TGTGCCAGCAGTTCCGGGACAGGGGGGGACACTGAAGCTTTCTTT
CASSSGTGGDTEAFF
>TRBD1|.|12|TRBV29-1|TRBJ2-7
TGCAGCGTTCAGGGGGCGCACTACGAGCAGTACTTC
CSVQGAHYEQYF
>.|.|14|TRBV5-1|TRBJ1-1
TGCGCCAGCAGCTTCAGGGCGAGGACCACTGAAGCTTTCTTT
CASSFRARTTEAFF
>TRBD2|.|15|TRBV27|TRBJ2-3
TGTGCCAGCAGTCCGGGACTAGCGGCATCTGATACGCAGTATTTT
CASSPGLAASDTQYF
>.|.|13|TRBV28|TRBJ1-2
TGTGCCAGCAGTTTTGGGGGGAACTATGGCTACACCTTC
CASSFGGNYGYTF
>.|.|16|TRBV15|TRBJ2-1
TGTGCCACCAGCAGAGGGGCTTCGCTGGTCTACAATGAGCAGTTCTTC
CATSRGASLVYNEQFF
>.|.|11|TRBV20-1|TRBJ1-2
TGCAGTGCTAAAGAGGGAGTTACGTACACCTTC
CSAKEGVTYTF
>TRBD2|.|13|TRBV18|TRBJ2-7
TGTGCCAGCTCACCCCCGACTAGCCCTGAGCAGTACTTC
CASSPPTSPEQYF
>.|.|14|TRBV7-8|TRBJ2-7
TGTGCCAGCAGCTTAGGGGGGGGCCGGGGCGAGCAGTACTTC
CASSLGGGRGEQYF
>.|.|12|TRBV6-5|TRBJ2-1
TGTGCCAGCAGACCCTCCGGCGGGGAGCAGTTCTTC
CASRPSGGEQFF
>.|.|15|TRBV7-6|TRBJ2-7
TGTGCCAGCAGCGGCCGGGGAAGGGCCATCTACGAGCAGTACTTC
CASSGRGRAIYEQYF
>.|.|13|TRBV7-2|TRBJ1-4
TGTGCCAGCAGCTTAAGACATAATGAAAAACTGTTTTTT
CASSLRHNEKLFF
>TRBD1|.|16|TRBV7-6|TRBJ2-2
TGTGCCAGCAGCCCGACAGGGCCCGCGAACACCGGGGAGCTGTTTTTT
CASSPTGPANTGELFF
>TRBD1|.|15|TRBV7-3|TRBJ1-4
TGTGCCAGCAGCCCACAAACAGGGGCGAATGAAAAACTGTTTTTT
CASSPQTGANEKLFF
>.|once|14|TRBV7-3|TRBJ1-2
TGTGCCAGCAGGGACTCCGGACAGAAATATGGCTACACCTTC
CASRDSGQKYGYTF
>.|.|14|TRBV5-1|TRBJ2-7
TGCGCCAGCAGCTTAGGGGTTACAGGGTACGAGCAGTACTTC
CASSLGVTGYEQYF
>.|.|18|TRBV5-1|TRBJ2-5
TGCGCCAGCAGCCGATCGATGGGTTTGAAGGGGCCCGAAGAGACCCAGTACTTC
CASSRSMGLKGPEETQYF
>.|once|12|TRBV7-9|TRBJ2-7
TGTGCCAGCAGCTGGTACGCGTACGAGCAGTACTTC
CASSWYAYEQYF
>.|.|16|TRBV5-1|TRBJ1-1
TGCGCCAGCAGCTTGGGCCCGGGGGGGTCGAACACTGAAGCTTTCTTT
CASSLGPGGSNTEAFF
>TRBD2|.|18|TRBV12-5|TRBJ2-3
TGTGCTAGTGGCCAGGGACTAGCGGGAGGGTCTAGCACAGATACGCAGTATTTT
CASGQGLAGGSSTDTQYF
>.|.|16|TRBV5-1|TRBJ2-1
TGCGCCAGCAGCTTGGCCACGGGACTTATCTCCAGTGAGCAGTTCTTC
CASSLATGLISSEQFF
>TRBD2|.|13|TRBV2|TRBJ2-7
TGTGCCAGCAGTGAGGGGGGGGGACTCGGAAATGGCTTC
CASSEGGGLGNGF